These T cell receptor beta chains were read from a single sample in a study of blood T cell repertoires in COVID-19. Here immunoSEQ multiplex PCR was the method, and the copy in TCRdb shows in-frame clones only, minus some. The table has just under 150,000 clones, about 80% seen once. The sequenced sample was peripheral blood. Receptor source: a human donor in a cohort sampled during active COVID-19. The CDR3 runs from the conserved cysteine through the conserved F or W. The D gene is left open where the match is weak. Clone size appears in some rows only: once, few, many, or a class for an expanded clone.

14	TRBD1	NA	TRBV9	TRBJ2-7	CASSVMGQSYEQYF	TGTGCCAGCAGCGTAATGGGACAGTCGTACGAGCAGTACTTC
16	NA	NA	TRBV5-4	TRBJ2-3	CASSRGGRGSTDTQYF	TGTGCCAGCAGCCGTGGGGGAAGGGGGTCCACAGATACGCAGTATTTT
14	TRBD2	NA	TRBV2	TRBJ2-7	CASSGAGSSYEQYF	TGTGCCAGCAGTGGAGCGGGGAGCTCCTACGAGCAGTACTTC
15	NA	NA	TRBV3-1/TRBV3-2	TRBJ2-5	CASSQRLGISGAQYF	TGTGCCAGCAGCCAACGGCTAGGGATCTCCGGGGCCCAGTACTTC
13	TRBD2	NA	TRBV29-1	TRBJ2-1	CSVGTSKGNEQFF	TGCAGCGTCGGGACTAGCAAAGGGAATGAGCAGTTCTTC
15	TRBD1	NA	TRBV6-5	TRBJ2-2	CASNLVDRDTGELFF	TGTGCCAGCAACCTAGTGGACAGGGACACCGGGGAGCTGTTTTTT
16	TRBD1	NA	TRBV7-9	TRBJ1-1	CASSMGQVLTDTEAFF	TGTGCCAGCAGCATGGGACAGGTGCTGACAGACACTGAAGCTTTCTTT
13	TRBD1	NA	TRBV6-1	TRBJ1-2	CASSEGTGYGYTF	TGTGCCAGCAGTGAAGGGACAGGCTATGGCTACACCTTC
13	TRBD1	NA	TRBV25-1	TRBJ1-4	CASSEAGGEKLFF	TGTGCCAGCAGTGAGGCAGGGGGGGAAAAACTGTTTTTT
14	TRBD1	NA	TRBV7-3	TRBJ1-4	CASVLTGVCEKLFF	TGTGCCAGCGTACTGACAGGGGTTTGCGAAAAACTGTTTTTT
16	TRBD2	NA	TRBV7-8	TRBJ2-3	CASSLARTSGGGTQYF	TGTGCCAGCAGCTTAGCGAGGACTAGCGGGGGTGGTACGCAGTATTTT
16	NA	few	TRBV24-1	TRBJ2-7	CATSDLGLRPYYEQYF	TGTGCCACCAGTGATCTTGGACTCAGGCCATACTACGAGCAGTACTTC
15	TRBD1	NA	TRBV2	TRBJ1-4	CASSPFQGDNEKLFF	TGTGCCAGCAGCCCGTTCCAGGGGGATAATGAAAAACTGTTTTTT
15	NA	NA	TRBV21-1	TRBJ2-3	CASSNLAGVTDTQYF	TGTGCCAGCAGCAATCTAGCGGGGGTCACAGATACGCAGTATTTT
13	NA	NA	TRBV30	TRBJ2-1	CAWMQSGGNEQFF	TGTGCCTGGATGCAAAGTGGGGGGAATGAGCAGTTCTTC
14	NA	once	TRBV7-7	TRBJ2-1	CASSQGGRYNEQFF	TGTGCTAGCAGCCAGGGAGGTCGGTACAATGAGCAGTTCTTC
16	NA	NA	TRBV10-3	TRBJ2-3	CAISVLERAETDTQYF	TGTGCCATCAGTGTGTTAGAGCGGGCCGAAACAGATACGCAGTATTTT
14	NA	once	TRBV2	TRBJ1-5	CASSGGLGDRPQHF	TGTGCCAGCAGTGGCGGTCTCGGAGATCGACCCCAGCATTTT
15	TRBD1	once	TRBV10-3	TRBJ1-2	CAISEEGTGIYGYTF	TGTGCCATCAGTGAAGAGGGGACAGGGATATATGGCTACACCTTC
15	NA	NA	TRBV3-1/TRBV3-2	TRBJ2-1	CASSQGTGSYNEQFF	TGTGCCAGCAGCCAAGGCACGGGCTCCTACAATGAGCAGTTCTTC
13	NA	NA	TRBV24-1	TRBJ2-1	CATQRSSYNEQFF	TGTGCCACCCAGCGGAGCTCCTACAATGAGCAGTTCTTC
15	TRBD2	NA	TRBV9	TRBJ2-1	CASSVASGRFNEQFF	TGTGCCAGCAGCGTAGCTAGCGGGAGATTCAATGAGCAGTTCTTC
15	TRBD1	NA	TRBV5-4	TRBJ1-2	CASSAGTATNYGYTF	TGTGCCAGCAGCGCTGGGACAGCGACTAACTATGGCTACACCTTC
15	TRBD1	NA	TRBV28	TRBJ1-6	CASISDRGRRSPLHF	TGTGCCAGCATCAGCGACAGGGGGCGGAGATCACCCCTCCACTTT
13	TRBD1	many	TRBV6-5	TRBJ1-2	CASGRQGKSGYTF	TGTGCCAGCGGTAGACAGGGGAAAAGCGGCTACACCTTC
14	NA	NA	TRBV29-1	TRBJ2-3	CSVVRAGSTDTQYF	TGCAGCGTTGTGCGCGCGGGAAGCACAGATACGCAGTATTTT
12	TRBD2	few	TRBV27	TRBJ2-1	CASTSGLVEQFF	TGTGCCAGCACTAGCGGCTTGGTTGAGCAGTTCTTC
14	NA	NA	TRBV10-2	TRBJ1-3	CASGRVSSGNTIYF	TGCGCCAGCGGCAGGGTCTCCTCTGGAAACACCATATATTTT
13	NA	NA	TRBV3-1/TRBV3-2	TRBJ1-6	CASSLSRSSPLHF	TGTGCCAGCAGCCTAAGTAGGAGTTCACCCCTCCACTTT
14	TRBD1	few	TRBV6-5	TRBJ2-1	CASSRTGPNNEQFF	TGTGCCAGCAGCAGGACAGGCCCCAACAATGAGCAGTTCTTC
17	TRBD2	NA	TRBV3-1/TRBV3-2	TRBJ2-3	CASSPGLAGAFTDTQYF	TGTGCCAGCAGCCCGGGACTAGCGGGGGCCTTCACAGATACGCAGTATTTT
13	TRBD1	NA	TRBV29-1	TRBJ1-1	CSVDRGQVTEAFF	TGCAGCGTAGACAGGGGGCAAGTCACTGAAGCTTTCTTT